The present TCR beta chain was sequenced within a study of control samples from healthy donors and cancer patients. The assay was immunoSEQ multiplex PCR, and TCRdb's table has in-frame clones only and misses some. The sample gives approximately 150,000 clones, 93% of which show up once; about 5.8% is in the top ten. V dropped 0 bases and J dropped 1 base, with 7 bases sitting between them. The CDR3 contains 15 residues. Looked up from germline, CDR1 is MGHRA and CDR2 is YSYEKL. Sequenced: blood. The origin of this receptor is a man aged 18 to 30 in good health. This chain connects TRBV4-1 to TRBJ1-3; no definite D call. The CDR3 region is CASSQDSDSGNTIYF. CDR3 coding DNA: TGCGCCAGCAGCCAAGATTCCGATTCTGGAAACACCATATATTTT.